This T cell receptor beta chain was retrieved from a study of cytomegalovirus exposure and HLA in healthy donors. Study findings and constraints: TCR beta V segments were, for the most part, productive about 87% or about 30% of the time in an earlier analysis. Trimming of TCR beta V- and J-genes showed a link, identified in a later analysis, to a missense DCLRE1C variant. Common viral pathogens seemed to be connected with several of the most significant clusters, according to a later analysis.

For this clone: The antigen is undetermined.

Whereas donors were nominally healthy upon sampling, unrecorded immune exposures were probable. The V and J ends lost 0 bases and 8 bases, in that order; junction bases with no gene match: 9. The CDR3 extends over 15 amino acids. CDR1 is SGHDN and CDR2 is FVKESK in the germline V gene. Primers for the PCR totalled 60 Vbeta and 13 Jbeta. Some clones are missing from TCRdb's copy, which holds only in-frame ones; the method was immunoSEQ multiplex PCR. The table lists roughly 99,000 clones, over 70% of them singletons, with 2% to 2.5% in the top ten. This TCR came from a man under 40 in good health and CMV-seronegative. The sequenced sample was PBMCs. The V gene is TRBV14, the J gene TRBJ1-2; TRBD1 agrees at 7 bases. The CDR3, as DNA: TGTGCCAGCAGCCAAGATGAGGAGGGGGCGGCAGGCTACACCTTC. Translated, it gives CASSQDEEGAAGYTF.